The sequence of this TCR beta chain was determined in a study of T cell responses to AZD1222 COVID-19 vaccine. CDR1 is MGHRA and CDR2 is YSYEKL in the germline V gene. The V end was cut by 1 base, the J end by 0 bases, with 19 bases between. The CDR3 runs 19 residues. Only a few counts were recorded for this clone. The antigen remains undetermined. Clones were read by immunoSEQ multiplex PCR, and TCRdb kept only the in-frame ones, dropping some. The sample shows about 140,000 clones, around nine tenths of them seen only once. General observations from the study: When two AZD1222 doses had been given, Spike-specific TCR breadth and depth rose. Spike as a whole was targeted by vaccine-associated CD4 TCRs, dominant at 160-218 and 743-854.

This specimen consisted of peripheral blood, obtained 28 days after the second AZD1222 dose. This chain joins TRBV4-1 and TRBJ1-3; TRBD1 is a possible D gene (5 bases). The origin of this receptor is an adult who received the AZD1222 COVID-19 vaccine. CDR3 DNA: TGCGCCAGCAGCCAAGTGATCCTTTTTCAGGGTGGCTCTGGAAACACCATATATTTT. This sequence encodes CASSQVILFQGGSGNTIYF.